These T cell receptor beta chains were read from a single sample in a study of cytomegalovirus exposure and HLA in healthy donors. Repertoires were generated with immunoSEQ multiplex PCR, while TCRdb's copy carries only in-frame clones and drops some. This sample contains about 51,000 clones. Specimen: PBMCs. All receptors come from a man aged 35-49 years in good health and CMV-seropositive. The CDR3 runs from the conserved cysteine through the conserved F or W. D genes are given only for firm matches.

DNA | CDR3 | V | D | J
TGTGCCAGCAGCTTAGACTTCGACGAGCAGTACTTC | CASSLDFDEQYF | TRBV7-9 | . | TRBJ2-7
TGTGCCAGCTCACCAGATGAGAGCTCTGGAAACACCATATATTTT | CASSPDESSGNTIYF | TRBV18 | . | TRBJ1-3
TGTGCCAGCAGCGTAGGGGGAGGACAGAACACTGAAGCTTTCTTT | CASSVGGGQNTEAFF | TRBV9 | . | TRBJ1-1
TGTGCCAGCAGTTTATTGTGGGACAGAAGCCGCAACCCTTCTGGAAACACCATATATTTT | CASSLLWDRSRNPSGNTIYF | TRBV28 | TRBD1 | TRBJ1-3
TGCGCCAGCAGTGGGGACAGGGGGCCCCCCAACTATGGCTACACCTTC | CASSGDRGPPNYGYTF | TRBV10-2 | TRBD1 | TRBJ1-2
TGTGCCAGCAGCCCGATCGGACAGGGATCGGGAAACACCATATATTTT | CASSPIGQGSGNTIYF | TRBV9 | TRBD1 | TRBJ1-3
TGCAGCGTGAGGACAGGGCTTAATGAAAAACTGTTTTTT | CSVRTGLNEKLFF | TRBV29-1 | TRBD1 | TRBJ1-4
TGTGCCAGCAGTTTTCCCCCGGGGGGGGCTGGGGCCAACGTCCTGACTTTC | CASSFPPGGAGANVLTF | TRBV28 | TRBD2 | TRBJ2-6
TGTGCCAGTAGTACCAACTCCTACGAGCAGTACTTC | CASSTNSYEQYF | TRBV19 | . | TRBJ2-7
TGTGCCACTGCCCCCCAGGTCCACTACGAGCAGTACTTC | CATAPQVHYEQYF | TRBV19 | . | TRBJ2-7
TGTGCCAGCAGCATTTTAGACACTGAAGCTTTCTTT | CASSILDTEAFF | TRBV21-1 | . | TRBJ1-1
TGTGCCAGCAGCTTGGCCCTGGTTGGGGGGAGGTCGACCTACGAGCAGTACTTC | CASSLALVGGRSTYEQYF | TRBV5-6 | . | TRBJ2-7
TGTGCCAGCAGCTCTGGGACAGGGGACCACGAGCAGTACTTC | CASSSGTGDHEQYF | TRBV7-6 | TRBD1 | TRBJ2-7
TGTGCCAGCAGTTTATCAGCGGGGGGGCTAAATGAGCAGTTCTTC | CASSLSAGGLNEQFF | TRBV27 | TRBD2 | TRBJ2-1
TGTGCCAGCAGGGCGGGACAGGGGGATACAGATACGCAGTATTTT | CASRAGQGDTDTQYF | TRBV6-5 | TRBD1 | TRBJ2-3
TGTGCCAGCGGGCGGGACAGGGGACTTCAGCCCCAGCATTTT | CASGRDRGLQPQHF | TRBV6-1 | TRBD1 | TRBJ1-5
TGTGCCAGCAGTTACGTCGGGGAGCCAACTGAGCAGTTCTTC | CASSYVGEPTEQFF | TRBV6-5 | . | TRBJ2-1
TGTGCCAGCTCACCACAGCAGACAGGGTTGGGAACGAACACTGAAGCTTTCTTT | CASSPQQTGLGTNTEAFF | TRBV18 | TRBD1 | TRBJ1-1
TGTGCCAGCTCACCACCGGTCAGGGGGCTGGGAGATACGCAGTATTTT | CASSPPVRGLGDTQYF | TRBV18 | TRBD1 | TRBJ2-3
TGTGCCTGGAGTGGAGGGCGGTCGGGACAGGGTGACGAAAAACTGTTTTTT | CAWSGGRSGQGDEKLFF | TRBV30 | TRBD1 | TRBJ1-4
TGTGCCTGGACAGGGGCCCAGGGCGGGGAGCTGTTTTTT | CAWTGAQGGELFF | TRBV30 | . | TRBJ2-2
TGCGCCAGCGGAGCTTTGGATAACCAAGAGACCCAGTACTTC | CASGALDNQETQYF | TRBV5-1 | . | TRBJ2-5
TGTGCCAGCACCCTCCGGGACTATACCACAGATACGCAGTATTTT | CASTLRDYTTDTQYF | TRBV6-6 | TRBD2 | TRBJ2-3
TGTGCCAGCAGTCTGGACAGCTCGAGCGCCTACGAGCAGTACTTC | CASSLDSSSAYEQYF | TRBV27 | . | TRBJ2-7
TGTGCCTGGAGTGAGACTAGCGATCGCGAGCAGTACTTC | CAWSETSDREQYF | TRBV30 | TRBD2 | TRBJ2-7
TGTGCCAGCAGCAATGGACAGGGGAAGTACGAGCAGTACTTC | CASSNGQGKYEQYF | TRBV9 | TRBD1 | TRBJ2-7
TGTGCCAGCAGTTCCATCTTCAGGGGGCTGTACGAGCAGTACTTC | CASSSIFRGLYEQYF | TRBV28 | TRBD1 | TRBJ2-7
TGTGCCACCAGCAGAGATCAAGGGGGCGCCGCCACTGAAGCTTTCTTT | CATSRDQGGAATEAFF | TRBV15 | TRBD1 | TRBJ1-1
TGCAGCGATCGACTAGCGGGCGGAGTTACGCAGTATTTT | CSDRLAGGVTQYF | TRBV29-1 | TRBD2 | TRBJ2-3
TGTGCCAGTAGTAGGGGGACTAGCGGGGTTGTTGGCGGGGAGCTGTTTTTT | CASSRGTSGVVGGELFF | TRBV19 | TRBD2 | TRBJ2-2
TGTGCCAGCAGCTTAGTGGAGGGAGGGATAGATGGCTACACCTTC | CASSLVEGGIDGYTF | TRBV7-9 | . | TRBJ1-2
TGCGCCAGCAGCCAAGAACACCGGGACAGGGGTGGCGAGCAGTACTTC | CASSQEHRDRGGEQYF | TRBV4-1 | TRBD1 | TRBJ2-7
TGTGCCAGCAGCCAAACAGACAGGGGGGCAGAGACCCAGTACTTC | CASSQTDRGAETQYF | TRBV9 | TRBD1 | TRBJ2-5
TGCGCCAGCAGCCAATTGGGGGACAGGGGGTTATCACCCCTCCACTTT | CASSQLGDRGLSPLHF | TRBV4-1 | TRBD1 | TRBJ1-6
TGTGCCAGCAGTGAACCTACAGGGGCCGGCGGCTACACCTTC | CASSEPTGAGGYTF | TRBV25-1 | TRBD1 | TRBJ1-2
TGTGCCAGCAGCCCCGGAGCTAGCGGGGGTACAGATACGCAGTATTTT | CASSPGASGGTDTQYF | TRBV7-3 | TRBD2 | TRBJ2-3
TGTGCCAGCTCACCACCGTCTCAAGAGACCCAGTACTTC | CASSPPSQETQYF | TRBV18 | . | TRBJ2-5
TGTGCCAGCAGCCACGAGAACTACGAGCAGTACTTC | CASSHENYEQYF | TRBV11-2 | . | TRBJ2-7
TGTGCCAGCGAACCGGGAGACACCGGGGAGCTGTTTTTT | CASEPGDTGELFF | TRBV19 | . | TRBJ2-2
TGCGCCAGCAGCACGAACATTGGTACGCAGTATTTT | CASSTNIGTQYF | TRBV5-1 | . | TRBJ2-3
TGCGCCAGCAGCTTTAAGCTTTCAGAGCAGTTCTTC | CASSFKLSEQFF | TRBV5-1 | . | TRBJ2-1
TGTGCCAGCAGCCACACGAACCCTGCCGCCAGGGGGCTCAACGAGCAGTACTTC | CASSHTNPAARGLNEQYF | TRBV5-6 | TRBD1 | TRBJ2-7
TGTGCCAGCAGCCGACAGTCAATAGGCACAGATACGCAGTATTTT | CASSRQSIGTDTQYF | TRBV6-1 | . | TRBJ2-3
TGCAGCGTTGAAGATAGGGACAGGGACAAGTACGAGCAGTACTTC | CSVEDRDRDKYEQYF | TRBV29-1 | TRBD1 | TRBJ2-7
TGCGCCAGCAGCTTGGATGTAGGGGCTAACGAGCAGTACTTC | CASSLDVGANEQYF | TRBV5-1 | . | TRBJ2-7
TGTGCCACCAGCAGAGATCTGGGGGGGAATCAGCCCCAGCATTTT | CATSRDLGGNQPQHF | TRBV15 | . | TRBJ1-5
TGTGCCAGCAGTCTGGGAGGATCCTACGAGCAGTACTTC | CASSLGGSYEQYF | TRBV27 | . | TRBJ2-7
TGTTCCAGCGGGGGCCCCTCCTACGAGCAGTACTTC | CSSGGPSYEQYF | TRBV7-9 | TRBD2 | TRBJ2-7
TGCGCCAGCAGCCAAGATTTGGGCAGCCTCAACACTGAAGCTTTCTTT | CASSQDLGSLNTEAFF | TRBV4-1 | . | TRBJ1-1
TGTGCCAGCAGTCAGGGAAATCAGCCCCAGCATTTT | CASSQGNQPQHF | TRBV27 | . | TRBJ1-5
TGCAGTGCGGAAAGGGGCAACTCAAAGCATTTT | CSAERGNSKHF | TRBV20-1 | . | TRBJ1-5
TGTGCCAGCAGCCAAGAAAGCGGGGGGGCCACTCCCCAGTACTTC | CASSQESGGATPQYF | TRBV4-2 | TRBD2 | TRBJ2-5
TGTGCCTGGAGTGCGGGCGGGGAAGAGACCCAGTACTTC | CAWSAGGEETQYF | TRBV30 | . | TRBJ2-5
TGTGCCAGCCTCAACCCTACTCTACAGGGATTCAATCAGCCCCAGCATTTT | CASLNPTLQGFNQPQHF | TRBV19 | . | TRBJ1-5
TGTGCCAGCAGTGAGGGGACAGGGGCCCACGAGCAGTACTTC | CASSEGTGAHEQYF | TRBV2 | TRBD1 | TRBJ2-7